The 29 T cell receptor beta chains below all came from one sample that was sequenced in a study of blood T cell repertoires in COVID-19. The method was immunoSEQ multiplex PCR; TCRdb's version includes in-frame clones alone and lacks a portion of them. The sample yields fewer than 250,000 clones, roughly 80% seen once. Sequenced material: peripheral blood. The receptor source for this set is a man between 60 and 70 years old with acute or convalescent COVID-19.

The chain employs TRBV9 and TRBJ1-3, with no clear D. CDR1 and CDR2 from the germline V gene are SGDLS and YYNGEE. V was cut by 0 bases and J by 4 bases, with 17 bases left in between. The CDR3 length is 17 residues. CDR3 loop: CASSVDGRWRTGNTIYF. CDR3 bases: TGTGCCAGCAGCGTAGACGGGAGGTGGAGGACCGGAAACACCATATATTTT.

The chain carries TRBV11-2 and TRBJ2-2; D ambiguous. The CDR3 contains 17 residues. From germline, CDR1 is SGHAT and CDR2 FQNNGV. Between the trimmed V and J ends, which lost 0 bases and 0 bases, there was a span of 11 bases. The CDR3 sequence is CASSLDTTASNTGELFF. CDR3 bases: TGTGCCAGCAGCTTAGATACGACTGCATCGAACACCGGGGAGCTGTTTTTT. Drawing the rest from reference TRBV11-2 and TRBJ2-2, the complete variable domain is EAGVAQSPRYKIIEKRQSVAFWCNPISGHATLYWYQQILGQGPKLLIQFQNNGVVDDSQLPKDRFSAERLKGVDSTLKIQPAKLEDSAVYLCASSLDTTASNTGELFFGEGSRLTVL.

The gene calls are TRBV18 and TRBJ1-2; the D gene is possibly TRBD1 (6 bases). Germline CDR1 and CDR2: KGHSH and LQKENI. V was cut by 5 bases and J by 0 bases, with 13 bases left in between. The CDR3 is 15 amino acids. The CDR3 region is CASSIQGRANYGYTF. In DNA, the CDR3 is TGTGCCAGCTCAATTCAGGGGCGAGCTAACTATGGCTACACCTTC.

This clone was seen only a few times. The CDR3 protein is CASSPQGGYEQYF. CDR3 DNA sequence: TGTGCCAGCAGCCCTCAGGGGGGTTACGAGCAGTACTTC. The J gene is TRBJ2-7, the V gene TRBV7-3; a weak D match, TRBD1 (7 bases). CDR1 is SGHTA and CDR2 is FQGTGA in the germline V gene. With 5 bases removed from V and 4 bases from J, the gap between germline ends came to 12 bases. This CDR3 has 13 residues.

The chain carries TRBV2 and TRBJ2-3; maybe TRBD2 (5 bases). CDR3 length equals 14 residues. Germline-derived CDR1 and CDR2 are SNHLY and FYNNEI. V was clipped by 7 bases and J by 2 bases, with 13 bases between them. The CDR3 sequence: CASIAPADTDTQYF. The CDR3 DNA reads as TGTGCCAGCATTGCCCCAGCGGACACAGATACGCAGTATTTT.

V and J are TRBV3-1 (or the pseudogene TRBV3-2) and TRBJ2-7; D may be TRBD1 (5 bases). Germline assignment: CDR1 LGHDT and CDR2 YNNKEL (reference sequence). The CDR3 covers 14 residues. Deletions cut 3 bases from V and 0 bases from J, with 9 bases between. CDR3 in amino acids: CASSQGPLSYEQYF. Here the CDR3 DNA reads TGTGCCAGCAGCCAGGGGCCCCTCTCCTACGAGCAGTACTTC.

This chain uses TRBV6-6 with TRBJ2-5; 8 nucleotides agree with TRBD1. The J segment lost 3 bases and the V segment lost 6 bases, leaving 9 bases of the junction unmatched. CDR3 length: 15 residues. Germline V lookup: CDR1 MNHNY, CDR2 SVGAGI (reference sequence). In nucleotides, the CDR3 is TGTGCCAGCAGCGACAGGGGAGTCAGAGAAGAGACCCAGTACTTC. This gives the protein CASSDRGVREETQYF.

V usage is TRBV2 and J usage is TRBJ1-2, with D perhaps matching TRBD1 (5 bases). CDR3 length: 14 residues. Germline values: CDR1 SNHLY, CDR2 FYNNEI. V was clipped by 6 bases and J by 6 bases, with 17 bases between them. CDR3 DNA: TGTGCCAGCAGCCGACAGAGTTCTCCGGATGGCTACACCTTC. Its translation is CASSRQSSPDGYTF. The full variable domain, its missing parts supplied by reference TRBV2 and TRBJ1-2, is EPEVTQTPSHQVTQMGQEVILRCVPISNHLYFYWYRQILGQKVEFLVSFYNNEISEKSEIFDDQFSVERPDGSNFTLKIRSTKLEDSAMYFCASSRQSSPDGYTFGSGTRLTVV.

The V gene is TRBV19, the J gene TRBJ1-5; tentative D call: TRBD1 (5 bases). The germline V gene encodes CDR1 LNHDA and CDR2 SQIVND (reference sequence). With 7 bases removed from V and 3 bases from J, the gap between germline ends came to 19 bases. The CDR3 is 16 residues long. The CDR3 reads CASKVVWGVSNQPQHF. The CDR3 DNA reads TGTGCCAGTAAAGTCGTCTGGGGGGTCTCCAATCAGCCCCAGCATTTT.

The chain uses TRBV7-3 and TRBJ2-2, with a tentative D call TRBD1 (5 bases). From germline, CDR1 is SGHTA and CDR2 FQGTGA. V was shortened by 4 bases and J by 7 bases, with 25 bases between the two germline ends. The CDR3 consists of 18 residues. CDR3 bases: TGTGCCAGCAGCTCCGCCCCGGTCGGTCTTAGGGGTATCGGGGAGCTGTTTTTT. This encodes CASSSAPVGLRGIGELFF.

The chain couples TRBV6-2 or TRBV6-3 to TRBJ2-1; 9 bases align to TRBD2. This CDR3 is 16 amino acids long. The V segment lost 4 bases and the J segment 6 bases; nucleotides outside the gene matches: 10. Germline V gives CDR1 MNHEY, CDR2 SVGEGT. Here the CDR3 DNA reads TGTGCCAGCAGTTCGGGGACTAGCAATAGAATCAATGAGCAGTTCTTC. Protein sequence: CASSSGTSNRINEQFF.

This clone was counted a few times. The chain uses TRBV7-9 and TRBJ1-3, with no clear D. The CDR3 length is 13 residues. The V gene lost 5 bases and the J gene lost 3 bases, with 8 bases spanning the gap. Germline-derived CDR1 and CDR2 are SEHNR and FQNEAQ (reference sequence). In nucleotides, the CDR3 is TGTGCCAGCAGCGAGAATAGTGGAAACACCATATATTTT. This sequence encodes CASSENSGNTIYF. Full variable domain (remainder filled in from reference TRBV7-9 and TRBJ1-3): DTGVSQNPRHKITKRGQNVTFRCDPISEHNRLYWYRQTLGQGPEFLTYFQNEAQLEKSRLLSDRFSAERPKGSFSTLEIQRTEQGDSAMYLCASSENSGNTIYFGEGSWLTVV.

The chain couples TRBV29-1 to TRBJ2-5, with a possible D match to TRBD2 (5 bases). Trimming shortened V by 6 bases and J by 13 bases, and 15 bases separated the two germline ends. There are 10 residues in the CDR3. Looked up from germline, CDR1 is SQVTM and CDR2 is ANQGSEA. This CDR3 is CSVTTQARYF. CDR3 coding DNA: TGCAGCGTGACTACCCAGGCGCGGTACTTC.

The chain is built from TRBV30 and TRBJ1-5; D call uncertain. Germline lookup yields CDR1 GTSNPN and CDR2 SVGIG (reference sequence). Trimming shortened V by 0 bases and J by 6 bases, and 9 bases separated the two germline ends. CDR3 size: 13 residues. CDR3: CAWSVGRPQPQHF. The CDR3, as DNA: TGTGCCTGGAGTGTGGGGAGGCCTCAGCCCCAGCATTTT.

CDR3 amino acids: CSASGADRNQETQYF. Here the CDR3 DNA reads TGCAGTGCTAGTGGGGCCGATAGAAACCAAGAGACCCAGTACTTC. The chain recombines TRBV20-1 with TRBJ2-5, with D maybe TRBD1 (5 bases). CDR1 DFQATT and CDR2 SNEGSKA come from the germline V gene (reference sequence). The CDR3 is 15 residues long. V lost 3 bases and J lost 0, with 14 bases in between.

The V and J genes are TRBV19 and TRBJ1-6; the D gene is possibly TRBD1 (6 bases). Trimming took 6 bases from V and 0 from J, leaving 15 bases between them. The length of the CDR3 is 17 residues. Germline V gene sequence: CDR1 LNHDA, CDR2 SQIVND (reference sequence). The CDR3 region is CASRPGARGSYNSPLHF. The CDR3 DNA reads as TGTGCCAGTAGGCCAGGGGCCCGAGGCTCCTATAATTCACCCCTCCACTTT.

This clone occurred many times. The chain links TRBV27 to TRBJ2-1; D call uncertain. The CDR3 sequence is 13 residues long. Per the germline V gene, CDR1 is MNHEY and CDR2 is SMNVEV (reference sequence). Trimming removed 7 bases from V and 6 bases from J, with 13 bases in between. The CDR3 sequence: CASTDNDFNEQFF. The DNA of the CDR3 is TGTGCCAGCACCGATAATGACTTCAATGAGCAGTTCTTC.

This chain connects TRBV9 to TRBJ2-2, with D possibly TRBD2 on 6 matching bases. The CDR3 is made up of 17 amino acids. V dropped 0 bases and J dropped 4 bases, with 16 bases sitting between them. Germline assignment: CDR1 SGDLS and CDR2 YYNGEE. The CDR3 protein is CASSVGGVSLRTGELFF. In DNA form, the CDR3 reads TGTGCCAGCAGCGTAGGGGGGGTCTCGCTGCGCACCGGGGAGCTGTTTTTT.

This clone was counted once. The V and J genes are TRBV6-2 or TRBV6-3 and TRBJ2-1; TRBD2 matches at 15 bases. The V gene end was trimmed by 2 bases and the J gene end by 9 bases; junction bases not matched to a gene: 11. The length of the CDR3 is 18 residues. Germline V gene lookup returns CDR1 MNHEY and CDR2 SVGEGT. The CDR3 DNA sequence: TGTGCCAGCAGTTACAAAGGACTAGCGGGGGGGCTTTCGAGTGAGCAGTTCTTC. Encoded protein: CASSYKGLAGGLSSEQFF.

The rearrangement joins TRBV19 to TRBJ2-1; D gene unclear. In germline, CDR1 is LNHDA, CDR2 SQIVND (reference sequence). There are 16 residues in the CDR3. V lost 2 bases and J lost 5, with 16 bases in between. The CDR3 nucleotides are TGTGCCAGTAGTATACTGGGTAGCCCCAACCACAATGAGCAGTTCTTC. Its protein product is CASSILGSPNHNEQFF. Together with reference TRBV19 and TRBJ2-1, the CDR3 gives the full variable domain: DGGITQSPKYLFRKEGQNVTLSCEQNLNHDAMYWYRQDPGQGLRLIYYSQIVNDFQKGDIAEGYSVSREKKESFPLTVTSAQKNPTAFYLCASSILGSPNHNEQFFGPGTRLTVL.

The chain couples TRBV7-9 to TRBJ2-1; no clear D gene. CDR1 and CDR2 from the germline V gene are SEHNR and FQNEAQ (reference sequence). There are 14 residues in the CDR3. The V end lost 1 base, the J end lost 2 bases, and 6 bases lay between the germline ends. The CDR3 is CASSLDAAYNEQFF. DNA for the CDR3: TGTGCCAGCAGCTTAGATGCAGCCTACAATGAGCAGTTCTTC.

The rearrangement joins TRBV2 to TRBJ2-1; 14 bases fit TRBD2. Germline V lookup: CDR1 SNHLY, CDR2 FYNNEI. Trimming took 3 bases from V and 0 from J; bases not matched to a gene: 7. The CDR3 is made up of 19 amino acids. CDR3 nucleotide sequence: TGTGCCAGCAGTGAGAAGGGACTAGCGGGAGTCCCCTCCTACAATGAGCAGTTCTTC. It translates to CASSEKGLAGVPSYNEQFF.

The rearrangement joins TRBV7-6 to TRBJ2-1; a possible D gene is TRBD2 (5 bases). V was trimmed by 1 base and J by 9 bases, leaving 7 bases between them. CDR3 length: 12 amino acids. Per the germline V gene, CDR1 is SGHVS and CDR2 is FNYEAQ. CDR3 sequence (DNA): TGTGCCAGCAGCTTAGTCGGAGGTGAGCAGTTCTTC. It is translated as CASSLVGGEQFF.

This clone came up once. The chain has TRBV24-1 and TRBJ2-2; 8 nucleotides match TRBD1. The CDR3 extends over 14 amino acids. Per germline, CDR1 KGHDR and CDR2 SFDVKD. Unmatched junction bases numbered 6, after V lost 10 bases and J lost 3 bases. For the CDR3, the DNA is TGTGCCACTCGGACAGGGACCGACACCGGGGAGCTGTTTTTT. Residues: CATRTGTDTGELFF.

The CDR3 DNA reads as TGTGCCAGCAGTTACGCGACAGGGGGCATGAACACTGAAGCTTTCTTT. It codes for CASSYATGGMNTEAFF. This chain joins TRBV6-2 or TRBV6-3 and TRBJ1-1; 10 bases align to TRBD1. Germline CDR1 and CDR2: MNHEY and SVGEGT. The V and J ends lost 2 bases and 0 bases, in that order; junction bases with no gene match: 3. CDR3 length: 16 amino acids.

The sample holds one count of this clone. This sequence joins TRBV24-1 and TRBJ2-3; TRBD2 is a possible D gene (6 bases). The CDR3 runs to 16 residues. With 2 bases removed from V and 0 bases from J, the gap between germline ends came to 11 bases. CDR1 is KGHDR, CDR2 SFDVKD, per germline. Here the CDR3 DNA reads TGTGCCACCAGTGATTGGAGGGCAGGGAGCACAGATACGCAGTATTTT. Its protein product is CATSDWRAGSTDTQYF.

This clone was picked up many times. The chain has TRBV6-2 or TRBV6-3 and TRBJ2-1; 10 positions agree with TRBD1. The CDR3 contains 12 residues. The germline gives CDR1 MNHEY, CDR2 SVGEGT. Trimming removed 6 bases from V and 14 bases from J; junction bases left unmatched: 7. The chain's CDR3 is CASSRPTGGKFF. CDR3 nucleotides: TGTGCCAGCAGCCGCCCGACAGGGGGCAAGTTCTTC.

This clone has only one observation. V gene TRBV19 combines with J gene TRBJ1-1; perhaps TRBD1 as D (5 bases). Trimming cost V 4 bases and J 3 bases, with 12 bases left between them. CDR1 LNHDA and CDR2 SQIVND come from the germline V gene (reference sequence). This CDR3 contains 14 residues. CDR3 in DNA: TGTGCCAGTAGTACTCAGGGATACGACACTGAAGCTTTCTTT. Translation: CASSTQGYDTEAFF.

The chain recombines TRBV6-5 with TRBJ1-2; D possibly corresponds to TRBD1 (6 bases). The germline V and J ends were trimmed by 2 bases and 0 bases, with 10 bases remaining between them. Germline CDR1 is MNHEY and CDR2 is SVGAGI. The CDR3 spans 15 residues. CDR3 region: CASSYVRGANYGYTF. The CDR3 DNA sequence: TGTGCCAGCAGTTACGTCAGGGGAGCTAACTATGGCTACACCTTC.